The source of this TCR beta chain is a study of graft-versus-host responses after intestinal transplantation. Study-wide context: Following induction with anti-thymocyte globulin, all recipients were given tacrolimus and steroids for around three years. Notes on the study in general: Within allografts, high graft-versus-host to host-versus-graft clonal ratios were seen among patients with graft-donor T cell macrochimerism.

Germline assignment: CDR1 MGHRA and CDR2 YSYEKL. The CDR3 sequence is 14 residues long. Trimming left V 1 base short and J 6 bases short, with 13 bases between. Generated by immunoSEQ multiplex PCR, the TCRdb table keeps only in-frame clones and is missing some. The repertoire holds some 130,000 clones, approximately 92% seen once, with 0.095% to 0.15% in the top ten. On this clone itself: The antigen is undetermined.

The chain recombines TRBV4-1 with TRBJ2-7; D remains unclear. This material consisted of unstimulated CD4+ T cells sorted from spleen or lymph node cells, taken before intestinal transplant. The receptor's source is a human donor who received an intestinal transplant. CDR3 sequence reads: CASSQGALLGEQYF. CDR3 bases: TGCGCCAGCAGCCAAGGGGCTCTTCTAGGCGAGCAGTACTTC.